This T cell receptor (beta chain) was documented in a study of blood T cells in healthy people across ages. V dropped 0 bases and J dropped 4 bases, with 9 bases sitting between them. This CDR3 contains 13 residues. Germline loops: CDR1 DFQATT, CDR2 SNEGSKA (reference sequence). This clonotype was observed a few times. Through a sample-barcoded 5' primer and a J-beta primer mix, a second PCR was run for roughly 7 to 11 cycles. Every sample gave at least 2.5 million paired-end reads containing CDR3. Using its own MiXCR run on the 5' RACE reads, TCRdb lists one record per CDR3 protein. The data show around 1,700,000 distinct CDR3 sequences, under 30% seen once.

The receptor was isolated from a woman younger than 45 in good health. The chain recombines TRBV20-1 with TRBJ1-1; no definite D call. The sequenced material came from blood. The CDR3 region has the DNA TGCAGTGCTAGAGACCCGGGTCCCACTGAAGCTTTCTTT. Protein sequence: CSARDPGPTEAFF.